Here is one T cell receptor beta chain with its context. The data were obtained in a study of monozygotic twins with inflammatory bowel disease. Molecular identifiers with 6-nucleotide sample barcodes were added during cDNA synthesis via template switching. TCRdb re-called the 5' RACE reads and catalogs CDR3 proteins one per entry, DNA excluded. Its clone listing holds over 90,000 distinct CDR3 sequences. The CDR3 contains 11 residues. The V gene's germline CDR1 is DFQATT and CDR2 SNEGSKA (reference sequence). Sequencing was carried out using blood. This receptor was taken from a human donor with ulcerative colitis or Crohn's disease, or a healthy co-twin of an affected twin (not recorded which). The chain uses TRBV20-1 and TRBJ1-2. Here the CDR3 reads CSATPNYGYTF.